These 19 T cell receptor beta chains share one sample of origin, sequenced in a study of blood T cell repertoires in COVID-19. The assay was immunoSEQ multiplex PCR, and TCRdb's table has in-frame clones only and misses some. This table holds about 250,000 clones, about 83% found once. The specimen was peripheral blood. Receptors originate from a man aged 40-55 years with active or convalescent COVID-19.

The chain has TRBV15 and TRBJ2-3; D is ambiguous. The V gene's germline CDR1 is LNHNV and CDR2 YYDKDF (reference sequence). Trimming left V 1 base short and J 5 bases short, with 13 bases between. CDR3 size: 15 residues. The DNA for the CDR3 is TGTGCCACCAGCAGAGGGTCGCTAACCGGAGATACGCAGTATTTT. Translation gives CATSRGSLTGDTQYF.

J is TRBJ1-2 and V is TRBV28, with D tentatively TRBD1 (6 bases). With 8 bases removed from V and 8 bases from J, the gap between germline ends came to 18 bases. This CDR3 comprises 13 residues. CDR1 is MDHEN, CDR2 SYDVKM, per germline. The CDR3 region is CASRYTGREGYTF. CDR3 nucleotide sequence: TGTGCCAGCCGGTACACAGGGAGAGAGGGCTACACCTTC.

The chain joins TRBV7-2 to TRBJ1-1; 7 positions agree with TRBD1. V lost 2 bases, J lost 7 bases, and 19 bases stayed unmatched. CDR3 length: 18 residues. Germline CDR1 is SGHTA and CDR2 is FQGNSA. The CDR3 region is CASSLIGIIGGGDFEAFF. The CDR3 coding sequence is TGTGCCAGCAGCTTAATAGGAATAATAGGAGGGGGCGACTTTGAAGCTTTCTTT.

The rearrangement joins TRBV28 to TRBJ1-1; D is undetermined. V was shortened by 7 bases and J by 1 base, with 10 bases between the two germline ends. Germline CDR1 is MDHEN and CDR2 is SYDVKM. The CDR3 spans 13 residues. This CDR3 is CASTQQKNTEAFF. CDR3 bases: TGTGCCAGCACTCAACAGAAGAACACTGAAGCTTTCTTT.

J is TRBJ1-5 and V is TRBV5-6, with D possibly matching TRBD1 (5 bases). The CDR3 spans 14 residues. Per germline, CDR1 SGHDT and CDR2 YYEEEE. Trimming stripped 4 bases from V and 3 bases from J, with 11 bases between. The CDR3 DNA reads TGTGCCAGCAGCACAAGACAGACCAATCAGCCCCAGCATTTT. This gives the protein CASSTRQTNQPQHF.

The chain couples TRBV6-2 or TRBV6-3 to TRBJ2-1; 13 bases fit TRBD2. Looked up from germline, CDR1 is MNHEY and CDR2 is SVGEGT. V lost 4 bases to trimming and J lost 7 bases; unmatched junction nucleotides: 4. The CDR3 is 15 residues long. The CDR3 DNA reads as TGTGCCAGCAGTTTCGGGACTAGCGGGATTAATGAGCAGTTCTTC. It yields the protein CASSFGTSGINEQFF.

V usage is TRBV6-5 and J usage is TRBJ1-2; the D gene is possibly TRBD1 (5 bases). In germline, CDR1 is MNHEY, CDR2 SVGAGI. The CDR3 sequence is 16 residues long. V lost 0 bases and J lost 3, with 14 bases in between. The CDR3 loop reads CASSYSIQGLHYGYTF. CDR3 sequence (DNA): TGTGCCAGCAGTTACTCGATCCAGGGACTCCACTATGGCTACACCTTC.

CDR3: CASSSPQGAYEQYF. The CDR3 DNA is TGCGCCAGCAGCAGCCCACAGGGTGCGTACGAGCAGTACTTC. The V and J genes are TRBV5-1 and TRBJ2-7; tentatively, D is TRBD1 (6 bases). Trimming took off 4 bases at V and 4 bases at J, with 15 bases between the two ends. From germline, CDR1 is SGHRS and CDR2 YFSETQ. The CDR3 runs 14 residues.

The V call is TRBV10-1, the J call TRBJ2-2; D not certain. V was cut by 3 bases and J by 3 bases, with 5 bases left in between. CDR1 and CDR2 from the germline V gene are WNHNN and SYGVQD (reference sequence). The CDR3 sequence is 13 residues long. The CDR3 is CASSERYTGELFF. The CDR3, as DNA: TGCGCCAGCAGTGAACGGTACACCGGGGAGCTGTTTTTT.

This clone was detected a few times. V gene TRBV6-5 combines with J gene TRBJ1-2; D call uncertain. This CDR3 is 12 amino acids long. Germline V gives CDR1 MNHEY, CDR2 SVGAGI. The V end was cut by 4 bases, the J end by 5 bases, with 8 bases between. The CDR3 DNA reads TGTGCCAGCAGTTTGGAGGGTTATGGCTACACCTTC. Its translation: CASSLEGYGYTF.

The rearrangement joins TRBV4-1 to TRBJ1-2; tentatively, D is TRBD1 (5 bases). Deletions cut 1 base from V and 8 bases from J, with 11 bases between. From germline, CDR1 is MGHRA and CDR2 YSYEKL. CDR3 length equals 13 residues. Written as DNA, the CDR3 is TGCGCCAGCAGCCAAGTCGGGGGAGAGGGCTACACCTTC. This encodes CASSQVGGEGYTF.

The chain has TRBV3-1 (or the pseudogene TRBV3-2) and TRBJ1-4; D perhaps matches TRBD1 (5 bases). The V end lost 5 bases, the J end lost 5 bases, and 15 bases lay between the germline ends. The CDR3 length is 15 residues. Germline V gene sequence: CDR1 LGHDT, CDR2 YNNKEL (reference sequence). The CDR3 bases are TGTGCCAGCAGCGTTTGGGGCGGTGGGAATGAAAAACTGTTTTTT. Its protein product is CASSVWGGGNEKLFF.

The chain has TRBV30 and TRBJ1-2, with D perhaps TRBD1 (6 bases). The length of the CDR3 is 13 residues. Deletions cut 0 bases from V and 8 bases from J, with 13 bases between. From germline, CDR1 is GTSNPN and CDR2 SVGIG (reference sequence). CDR3 nucleotide sequence: TGTGCCTGGAGTGTAGGCAGGGGAGAGGGCTACACCTTC. It translates to CAWSVGRGEGYTF.

J is TRBJ2-5 and V is TRBV6-5, with D tentatively TRBD2 (5 bases). Trimming removed 6 bases at V and 1 base at J, with 12 bases between. The length of the CDR3 is 14 residues. CDR1 is MNHEY and CDR2 is SVGAGI in the germline V gene. CDR3 region: CASRRAIGQETQYF. DNA for the CDR3: TGTGCCAGCAGGCGGGCTATCGGCCAAGAGACCCAGTACTTC.

The chain links TRBV10-3 to TRBJ1-1; TRBD1 is a possible D gene (5 bases). The V and J ends lost 8 bases and 1 base respectively, with 14 bases between them. This CDR3 has 14 residues. Germline CDR1 and CDR2: ENHRY and SYGVKD. The CDR3 region has the DNA TGTGCCATCGCCGGAGGGCAGGGGAACACTGAAGCTTTCTTT. This translates into CAIAGGQGNTEAFF.

The chain couples TRBV7-9 to TRBJ2-7, with 7 bases lining up with TRBD2. Germline V gene lookup returns CDR1 SEHNR and CDR2 FQNEAQ (reference sequence). Losses at the gene ends were 1 base for V and 4 bases for J; bases not matched to a gene: 7. This CDR3 is 15 amino acids long. Here the CDR3 reads CASSLGRGRAYEQYF. CDR3 bases: TGTGCCAGCAGCTTAGGTCGAGGGAGGGCATACGAGCAGTACTTC.

This clone came up once. The chain is built from TRBV5-1 and TRBJ1-6; D gene uncertain. The ends were cut back, 0 bases at V and 5 bases at J, with 9 bases in the middle. The CDR3 totals 15 residues. The germline V gene encodes CDR1 SGHRS and CDR2 YFSETQ. DNA of the CDR3: TGCGCCAGCAGCTTGGGGGCGGGAGATAATTCACCCCTCCACTTT. It codes for CASSLGAGDNSPLHF.

This chain joins TRBV9 and TRBJ1-6, with 7 bases matching TRBD1. Germline trimming cut 4 bases from V and 8 bases from J; bases unmatched to any gene: 9. There are 15 residues in the CDR3. In germline, CDR1 is SGDLS, CDR2 YYNGEE. CDR3 bases: TGTGCCAGCAGCCCCCGCGGAACAGGGGATTCACCCCTCCACTTT. It specifies CASSPRGTGDSPLHF.

The rearrangement uses TRBV18 and TRBJ1-2, with 10 bases identical to TRBD1. J was trimmed by 3 bases and V by 5 bases; bases with no gene match: 3. Germline V lookup: CDR1 KGHSH, CDR2 LQKENI. CDR3 length equals 14 residues. CDR3 nucleotides: TGTGCCAGCTCAAGACAGGGGGCTGACTATGGCTACACCTTC. The encoded protein is CASSRQGADYGYTF.